The sequence of this T cell receptor (beta chain) was determined in a study of OX40 agonist ivuxolimab in advanced cancers. Study background: Patients received intravenous ivuxolimab every 2 weeks at 0.01 to 10 mg/kg. Those treated in dose escalation had hepatocellular carcinoma, melanoma, renal cell cancer or head and neck cancer.

CDR1 is SGHNT and CDR2 is YYREEE in the germline V gene (reference sequence). The V and J ends lost 4 bases and 3 bases respectively, with 14 bases between them. The CDR3 covers 15 residues. TCRdb keeps only in-frame clones here, not all; method: immunoSEQ multiplex PCR. Of 84,000 or so clones detected, 75% to 90% appear once; the ten largest clones hold 2.5% to 3%. The material was CD4+ or CD8+ T cells sorted from blood, obtained in a trial of the OX40 agonist ivuxolimab. The receptor's source is an adult with an advanced solid tumor such as melanoma, head and neck, liver or kidney cancer. The chain links TRBV5-4 to TRBJ2-1; weak D call: TRBD1 (5 bases). DNA of the CDR3: TGTGCCAGCAGCGCCAGGGTGGGCGGCTACAATGAGCAGTTCTTC. This encodes CASSARVGGYNEQFF.